Sequencing of this T cell receptor beta chain was carried out in a study of OX40 agonist ivuxolimab in advanced cancers. CDR3 size: 12 residues. The V gene's germline CDR1 is SGHDN and CDR2 FVKESK. Sequencing used immunoSEQ multiplex PCR; TCRdb keeps in-frame clones, though not all of them. The sample records approximately 94,000 clones, about 93% being singletons. Worth noting for this clone: An end of the junction does not agree with germline; a read error may underlie this. This sample includes further DNA sequences coding for the same CDR3.

The rearrangement joins TRBV14 to TRBJ1-2; D unresolved. The clonotype comes from an adult with an advanced solid tumor such as melanoma, head and neck, liver or kidney cancer. Material: CD4+ or CD8+ T cells sorted from blood, obtained in a trial of the OX40 agonist ivuxolimab. In nucleotides, the CDR3 is TGCGCCAGCAGCCAGTCGGGGTATGACTACACCTTC. Residues: CASSQSGYDYTF.